This TCR beta chain derives from a study of OX40 agonist ivuxolimab in advanced cancers. Profiled with immunoSEQ multiplex PCR; TCRdb holds only in-frame clones, not every one. This repertoire shows approximately 97,000 clones, around 85% found once; its top ten account for less than 6.5%. Regarding this clone: The antigen is undetermined.

CDR1 and CDR2 from the germline V gene are MNHEY and SVGAGI. The V gene lost 0 bases and the J gene lost 1 base, with 8 bases spanning the gap. This CDR3 has 15 residues. Findings and limits, study-wide: Average numbers of expanded clones were greater in CD8+ T cells than in CD4+.

Autoimmune disease history or systemic immunosuppression led to patient exclusion. This sequence was found in an adult with an advanced solid tumor such as melanoma, head and neck, liver or kidney cancer. The chain recombines TRBV6-5 with TRBJ2-3, with D hard to call. This sample comprised CD4+ or CD8+ T cells sorted from blood, obtained in a trial of the OX40 agonist ivuxolimab. The CDR3, as DNA: TGTGCCAGCAGTTACTCGTTCTGGGGCACAGATACGCAGTATTTT. It encodes CASSYSFWGTDTQYF.